The 4 T cell receptor beta chains reported below all come from one sample, sequenced in a study of blood T cell repertoires in COVID-19. Here immunoSEQ multiplex PCR was the method, and the copy in TCRdb shows in-frame clones only, minus some. This sample yields approximately 50,000 clones, of which about 90% are seen a single time; less than 7.5% belongs to the top ten. Specimen: peripheral blood. The receptors were gathered from a man aged 50 to 59 with active COVID-19.

For the CDR3, the DNA is TGTGCCAGCAGCCCTGGAGGGCAGGGTAATCAGCCCCAGCATTTT. Amino acid sequence: CASSPGGQGNQPQHF. J is TRBJ1-5 and V is TRBV28; D is possibly TRBD1 (5 bases). Trimming took off 6 bases at V and 4 bases at J, with 16 bases between the two ends. The germline V gene has CDR1 MDHEN and CDR2 SYDVKM. This CDR3 contains 15 residues.

This clone was recorded once. The chain links TRBV5-1 to TRBJ2-6; the D is unclear. The CDR3 length is 13 residues. V was pared by 3 bases and J by 3 bases, with 4 bases between. Germline CDR1 SGHRS, CDR2 YFSETQ. CDR3 protein: CASSSLGANVLTF. Here the CDR3 DNA reads TGCGCCAGCAGCTCCCTTGGGGCCAACGTCCTGACTTTC.

This sequence joins TRBV10-2 and TRBJ1-2; the D is unclear. The CDR3 runs to 12 residues. Germline CDR1 is WSHSY and CDR2 is SAAADI. Trimming cost V 2 bases and J 6 bases, with 7 bases left between them. The CDR3 here is CASSEDGNGYTF. The DNA for the CDR3 is TGCGCCAGCAGTGAGGACGGGAATGGCTACACCTTC.

This rearrangement joins TRBV5-5 to TRBJ1-3, with 9 bases identical to TRBD1. Germline lookup yields CDR1 SGHKS and CDR2 YYEKEE (reference sequence). The CDR3 extends over 16 amino acids. Unmatched junction bases numbered 12, after V lost 4 bases and J lost 7 bases. The CDR3 is CASSATLGQGFNTIYF. The CDR3, as DNA: TGTGCCAGCAGCGCAACTTTGGGACAGGGTTTTAACACCATATATTTT.